This TCR beta chain was captured in a study of CD8+ T cells in alopecia areata. Alopecia areata patients had lesional scalp punch biopsies and peripheral blood taken from them. This clone was picked up a small number of times. The antigen is unknown. Findings and caveats of the study: Lesional scalp, notably in alopecia totalis/universalis, had clonality above that of normal scalp.

The CDR3 contains 15 residues. Germline CDR1 SNHLY, CDR2 FYNNEI. The ends lost 1 base at V and 3 bases at J; junction bases unmatched: 4. Investigators isolated RNA and reverse transcribed it into cDNA to act as the sequencing template. Clones were read by immunoSEQ multiplex PCR, and TCRdb kept only the in-frame ones, dropping some. The sample shows about 64,000 clones, about 40% of them seen only once. Sample: NKG2D-low CD8+ T cells sorted from blood. The chain links TRBV2 to TRBJ2-5; 8 positions agree with TRBD2. The receptor comes from a human donor with alopecia areata. The CDR3 reads CASSEELAAEETQYF. Written as DNA, the CDR3 is TGTGCCAGCAGTGAAGAACTAGCGGCTGAAGAGACCCAGTACTTC. The complete variable domain, with remaining parts taken from reference TRBV2 and TRBJ2-5, reads EPEVTQTPSHQVTQMGQEVILRCVPISNHLYFYWYRQILGQKVEFLVSFYNNEISEKSEIFDDQFSVERPDGSNFTLKIRSTKLEDSAMYFCASSEELAAEETQYFGPGTRLLVL.